The rows below give T cell receptor beta chains drawn from one sample of a study of shared clonotypes between healthy human individuals. Data came from immunoSEQ multiplex PCR; TCRdb stores just in-frame clones and leaves some out. Seen here are millions of clones, just over 90% observed once, and the top ten hold about 0.13%. The sequencing input was naive CD4+ T cells sorted from blood. The receptor source for this set is a man aged 18 to 30 in good health. The CDR3 runs from the conserved cysteine through the conserved F or W. Fields, in order: D gene, clone size, J gene, CDR3 length, V gene, CDR3 DNA, CDR3 protein. D genes are given only for firm matches. Size is omitted from some rows. Given values are once, few, many or a class for expanded clones.

D: -
size: -
J: TRBJ2-1
length: 18
V: TRBV5-4
DNA: TGTGCCAGCAGCTTGTTCGGTTCGGCAGGCCCAGGCCATGGTGAGCAGTTCTTC
CDR3: CASSLFGSAGPGHGEQFF

D: TRBD2
size: -
J: TRBJ2-1
length: 19
V: TRBV19
DNA: TGTGCCAGTAGGCCGGGACTAGCGGTAACCCGGAGCTCCTACAATGAGCAGTTCTTC
CDR3: CASRPGLAVTRSSYNEQFF

D: TRBD1
size: few
J: TRBJ1-2
length: 13
V: TRBV29-1
DNA: TGCAGCGTTGACGCCCCAGGGGGCGCAGGCTACACCTTC
CDR3: CSVDAPGGAGYTF

D: -
size: -
J: TRBJ1-5
length: 12
V: TRBV6-1
DNA: TGTGCCAGCGCCGATAGCAATCAGCCCCAGCATTTT
CDR3: CASADSNQPQHF

D: -
size: once
J: TRBJ2-6
length: 15
V: TRBV6-5
DNA: TGTGCCAGCAGCAAGAGGCAGACTGGGGCCAACGTCCTGACTTTC
CDR3: CASSKRQTGANVLTF

D: TRBD1
size: once
J: TRBJ1-2
length: 15
V: TRBV18
DNA: TGTGCCAGCTCACCAACTTTGTCACAGGGGGCTGGCTACACCTTC
CDR3: CASSPTLSQGAGYTF

D: TRBD1
size: -
J: TRBJ1-1
length: 13
V: TRBV5-1
DNA: TGCGCCAGCAGGGAGGGACAGGGGCCTGAAGCTTTCTTT
CDR3: CASREGQGPEAFF

D: -
size: -
J: TRBJ1-6
length: 13
V: TRBV5-5
DNA: TGTGCCAGCCCCCGGGTCCTCTCGTCACCCCTCCACTTT
CDR3: CASPRVLSSPLHF

D: TRBD1
size: -
J: TRBJ1-6
length: 14
V: TRBV30
DNA: TGTGCCTGGAGTGTTGACAGGGCGAATTCACCCCTCCACTTT
CDR3: CAWSVDRANSPLHF

D: -
size: -
J: TRBJ2-7
length: 13
V: TRBV14
DNA: TGTGCCAGCAGCTCATACGACAGGTACGAGCAGTACTTC
CDR3: CASSSYDRYEQYF

D: -
size: -
J: TRBJ2-7
length: 13
V: TRBV18
DNA: TGTGCCAGCTCACCACCATCTGGTTACGAGCAGTACTTC
CDR3: CASSPPSGYEQYF

D: TRBD2
size: -
J: TRBJ2-5
length: 18
V: TRBV7-6
DNA: TGTGCCAGCAGCTTACAGGTTGCGGGGGGGGTCCTTCAAGAGACCCAGTACTTC
CDR3: CASSLQVAGGVLQETQYF

D: -
size: -
J: TRBJ2-1
length: 15
V: TRBV18
DNA: TGTGCCAGCTCACCCGGACAGACGGAACTCAATGAGCAGTTCTTC
CDR3: CASSPGQTELNEQFF

D: -
size: -
J: TRBJ2-3
length: 16
V: TRBV27
DNA: TGTGCCAGCAGAAGCCTCGGGACACCTAGCACAGATACGCAGTATTTT
CDR3: CASRSLGTPSTDTQYF

D: TRBD1
size: -
J: TRBJ2-6
length: 17
V: TRBV19
DNA: TGTGCCAGTACTTTTAGTCAGGGGGCGGCTGGGGCCAACGTCCTGACTTTC
CDR3: CASTFSQGAAGANVLTF

D: -
size: -
J: TRBJ1-4
length: 14
V: TRBV4-2
DNA: TGTGCCAGCAGCCAACCTCCCTTAGGTGAAAAACTGTTTTTT
CDR3: CASSQPPLGEKLFF

D: -
size: -
J: TRBJ2-3
length: 14
V: TRBV10-3
DNA: TGTGCCATCAGGACACAGGGTTACACAGATACGCAGTATTTT
CDR3: CAIRTQGYTDTQYF

D: -
size: few
J: TRBJ2-7
length: 11
V: TRBV10-1
DNA: TGCGCCAGCAGTGATGACTACGAGCAGTACTTC
CDR3: CASSDDYEQYF

D: TRBD2
size: -
J: TRBJ2-7
length: 15
V: TRBV6-5
DNA: TGTGCCAGCACTGGGGGGACTAGCGGACCTTACGAGCAGTACTTC
CDR3: CASTGGTSGPYEQYF

D: -
size: once
J: TRBJ2-7
length: 15
V: TRBV28
DNA: TGTGCCAGCAGTTTCCGGGACATGAGCTCCTACGAGCAGTACTTC
CDR3: CASSFRDMSSYEQYF

D: -
size: -
J: TRBJ1-6
length: 14
V: TRBV15
DNA: TGTGCCACCAGCAGATCGTGGGACGGTTCACCCCTCCACTTT
CDR3: CATSRSWDGSPLHF

D: -
size: -
J: TRBJ1-6
length: 14
V: TRBV9
DNA: TGTGCCAGCAGCGTAGGACAGACGAATTCACCCCTCCACTTT
CDR3: CASSVGQTNSPLHF

D: -
size: -
J: TRBJ2-5
length: 14
V: TRBV5-1
DNA: TGCGCCAGCAGCTTTCTAGGTCAGGGGGAGACCCAGTACTTC
CDR3: CASSFLGQGETQYF

D: -
size: -
J: TRBJ1-5
length: 13
V: TRBV30
DNA: TGTGCCTGGGGAGGGAGGGAGTGGGGGCCCCAGCATTTT
CDR3: CAWGGREWGPQHF

D: TRBD2
size: -
J: TRBJ2-3
length: 16
V: TRBV5-1
DNA: TGCGCCAGCAGCTCTCTTACAGCGGGGTCCACAGATACGCAGTATTTT
CDR3: CASSSLTAGSTDTQYF

D: -
size: -
J: TRBJ1-2
length: 14
V: TRBV6-4
DNA: TGTGCCAGCAGTCCCGAGGGGGAAAGATATGGCTACACCTTC
CDR3: CASSPEGERYGYTF

D: -
size: -
J: TRBJ1-4
length: 15
V: TRBV5-1
DNA: TGCGCCAGCAGCTTGCGGGCTTACTTAAATGAAAAACTGTTTTTT
CDR3: CASSLRAYLNEKLFF

D: -
size: few
J: TRBJ1-6
length: 12
V: TRBV7-9
DNA: TGTGCCAGCAGCTCGCCGGGTGTCCCCCTCCACTTT
CDR3: CASSSPGVPLHF

D: TRBD2
size: once
J: TRBJ2-3
length: 15
V: TRBV6-5
DNA: TGTGCCAGCAGGCGCGGGGCGGGAGGGACAGATACGCAGTATTTT
CDR3: CASRRGAGGTDTQYF

D: TRBD1
size: -
J: TRBJ1-5
length: 15
V: TRBV28
DNA: TGTGCCACCTCCGGGACAGGGGACCTCACGGGGCCCCAGCATTTT
CDR3: CATSGTGDLTGPQHF

D: -
size: once
J: TRBJ1-5
length: 14
V: TRBV7-9
DNA: TGTGCCAGCAGCCTGTTGGGGTCCAATCAGCCCCAGCATTTT
CDR3: CASSLLGSNQPQHF

D: TRBD2
size: -
J: TRBJ2-1
length: 16
V: TRBV18
DNA: TGTGCCAGCTCACGGGGACTAGCGGAGACCTACAATGAGCAGTTCTTC
CDR3: CASSRGLAETYNEQFF

D: -
size: -
J: TRBJ1-5
length: 15
V: TRBV27
DNA: TGTGCCAGCAGTTTATCTTGGGATAGCAATCAGCCCCAGCATTTT
CDR3: CASSLSWDSNQPQHF

D: -
size: few
J: TRBJ1-1
length: 12
V: TRBV10-3
DNA: TGTGCCATCACGGGCGGGAACACTGAAGCTTTCTTT
CDR3: CAITGGNTEAFF

D: -
size: -
J: TRBJ1-5
length: 13
V: TRBV2
DNA: TGTGCCAGCAGTGAAGTGGTGGGGGGGTCCCAGCATTTT
CDR3: CASSEVVGGSQHF

D: -
size: -
J: TRBJ2-3
length: 13
V: TRBV2
DNA: TGTGGGGATCGCGGGCCCAGCACAGATACGCAGTATTTT
CDR3: CGDRGPSTDTQYF

D: -
size: -
J: TRBJ2-7
length: 13
V: TRBV30
DNA: TGTGCCTGGAGTGTACAAAAGGTCCACGAGCAGTACTTC
CDR3: CAWSVQKVHEQYF

D: -
size: -
J: TRBJ2-3
length: 15
V: TRBV19
DNA: TGTGCCAGCAAAGACGGGTCACCTATGATGGATACGCAGTATTTT
CDR3: CASKDGSPMMDTQYF

D: -
size: -
J: TRBJ1-2
length: 15
V: TRBV4-1
DNA: TGCGCCAGCAGCCCCCGGACTGCGGAAAACTATGGCTACACCTTC
CDR3: CASSPRTAENYGYTF

D: -
size: -
J: TRBJ2-2
length: 15
V: TRBV9
DNA: TGTGCCAGCAGCGTAGTCCAGACAGGCACCGGGGAGCTGTTTTTT
CDR3: CASSVVQTGTGELFF

D: -
size: once
J: TRBJ1-1
length: 13
V: TRBV21-1
DNA: TGTGCCAGCATCTGGGGGGGAGCCACTGAAGCTTTCTTT
CDR3: CASIWGGATEAFF

D: TRBD1
size: -
J: TRBJ1-2
length: 14
V: TRBV6-5
DNA: TGTGCCAGCAGTCCCCTAGGACAGGGCCATGGCTACACCTTC
CDR3: CASSPLGQGHGYTF

D: TRBD1
size: once
J: TRBJ2-2
length: 17
V: TRBV30
DNA: TGTGCCTGGAGTGTAGATAGGACAGGGCCCAACACCGGGGAGCTGTTTTTT
CDR3: CAWSVDRTGPNTGELFF

D: -
size: once
J: TRBJ2-5
length: 15
V: TRBV7-2
DNA: TGTGCCAGCAGCTTAGTGAGTAGTTACCAAGAGACCCAGTACTTC
CDR3: CASSLVSSYQETQYF

D: -
size: -
J: TRBJ2-3
length: 13
V: TRBV6-1
DNA: TGTGCCAGCAAATACAGAGTCACAGATACGCAGTATTTT
CDR3: CASKYRVTDTQYF

D: TRBD1
size: -
J: TRBJ1-2
length: 14
V: TRBV30
DNA: TGTGCCTGGACCGGGACAGGGAACGGGAATGGCTACACCTTC
CDR3: CAWTGTGNGNGYTF

D: TRBD2
size: -
J: TRBJ2-7
length: 15
V: TRBV30
DNA: TGTGCCTGGAGTGGGGGGGGTCTGAACCTCTACGAGCAGTACTTC
CDR3: CAWSGGGLNLYEQYF

D: -
size: -
J: TRBJ2-3
length: 15
V: TRBV2
DNA: TGTGCCAGCTCCCAAAGAAGGGGGGGCACAGATACGCAGTATTTT
CDR3: CASSQRRGGTDTQYF

D: -
size: once
J: TRBJ1-4
length: 14
V: TRBV2
DNA: TGTGCCAGCAGTGAGGGTGCGGCTAATGAAAAACTGTTTTTT
CDR3: CASSEGAANEKLFF

D: TRBD1
size: few
J: TRBJ1-1
length: 14
V: TRBV7-9
DNA: TGTGCCAGCAGCGACAGGGCGCTGAACACTGAAGCTTTCTTT
CDR3: CASSDRALNTEAFF

D: -
size: -
J: TRBJ2-7
length: 14
V: TRBV2
DNA: TGTGCCAGCAGACAACTGGGTATGGCGAACGAGCAGTACTTC
CDR3: CASRQLGMANEQYF

D: -
size: -
J: TRBJ2-2
length: 14
V: TRBV7-9
DNA: TGTGCCAGCAGCTTAGCCCTATCGGGCGGGGAGCTGTTTTTT
CDR3: CASSLALSGGELFF

D: -
size: few
J: TRBJ1-5
length: 13
V: TRBV19
DNA: TGTGCCAGTAGTATAAGCCCCCTCTGGCCCCAGCATTTT
CDR3: CASSISPLWPQHF

D: -
size: -
J: TRBJ2-1
length: 14
V: TRBV11-3
DNA: TGTGCCAGCAGCTTTCGGACTCCAGTGGATGAGCAGTTCTTC
CDR3: CASSFRTPVDEQFF

D: -
size: -
J: TRBJ2-5
length: 15
V: TRBV5-1
DNA: TGCGCCAGCAGCTTGGTAGTGGGGGTTGGAGAGACCCAGTACTTC
CDR3: CASSLVVGVGETQYF